This T cell receptor beta chain was recovered during a study of beta chain features in type 1 diabetes. Study-wide results and limits: PCR, the amplification step, might favor shorter templates, equally in patients and controls. When VDJ junctions were examined, type 1 diabetes patients showed fewer insertions and more deletions. Among patients with Type 1 diabetes, TCRB CDR3s were moderately but significantly shorter in every one of the four CD4+ subsets.

Comment on this clone: Its antigen is not known.

Expressed TCRB transcripts were sequenced after all isolated RNA was converted to cDNA. Assay: immunoSEQ multiplex PCR; the TCRdb copy retains only in-frame clones and omits some. This sample has 300,000 or so clones, with about 14% found just once. Sorted populations all had greater than 95% purity. Germline assignment: CDR1 SGDLS and CDR2 YYNGEE. The CDR3 length is 15 residues. V lost 4 bases, J lost 6 bases, and 9 bases stayed unmatched. The material sequenced was naive CD4+ T cells from blood. The V and J genes are TRBV9 and TRBJ2-3, with 9 bases that match TRBD1. This sequence originates from a woman under 30 with type 1 diabetes. This CDR3 reads CASSQDRGGRDTQYF. In nucleotides, the CDR3 is TGTGCCAGCAGCCAGGACAGGGGTGGCCGGGATACGCAGTATTTT. Variable domain in full (rest from reference TRBV9 and TRBJ2-3): DSGVTQTPKHLITATGQRVTLRCSPRSGDLSVYWYQQSLDQGLQFLIQYYNGEERAKGNILERFSAQQFPDLHSELNLSSLELGDSALYFCASSQDRGGRDTQYFGPGTRLTVL.